A single T cell receptor (beta chain) is shown here with its context. Its antigen is still unknown. Time point noted: week 11, during vaccination. Doses consisted of 300 ug of mutant IDH1 20-mer peptide each, paired with topical imiquimod. The assay was immunoSEQ multiplex PCR, and TCRdb's table has in-frame clones only and misses some. The sample holds fewer than 75,000 clones, roughly 84% seen once. This entry belongs to a study of a mutant IDH1 vaccine in newly diagnosed glioma. About the research overall: Vaccination was launched 4-6 weeks after radiotherapy alone, or with temozolomide cycles.

CDR1 and CDR2 from the germline V gene are SGHNT and YENEEA. The CDR3 runs 14 residues. V lost 4 bases and J 3 bases, leaving 10 bases between the germline ends. The rearrangement joins TRBV11-3 to TRBJ2-1; possibly TRBD2 for D (6 bases). The sequencing here drew on PBMCs, taken from a glioma patient whose treatment included an IDH1 peptide vaccine. The receptor was isolated from a woman in her forties or fifties with glioma. The CDR3 bases are TGTGCCAGCAGCTCCCGCGGGGACTACAATGAGCAGTTCTTC. Residues: CASSSRGDYNEQFF.